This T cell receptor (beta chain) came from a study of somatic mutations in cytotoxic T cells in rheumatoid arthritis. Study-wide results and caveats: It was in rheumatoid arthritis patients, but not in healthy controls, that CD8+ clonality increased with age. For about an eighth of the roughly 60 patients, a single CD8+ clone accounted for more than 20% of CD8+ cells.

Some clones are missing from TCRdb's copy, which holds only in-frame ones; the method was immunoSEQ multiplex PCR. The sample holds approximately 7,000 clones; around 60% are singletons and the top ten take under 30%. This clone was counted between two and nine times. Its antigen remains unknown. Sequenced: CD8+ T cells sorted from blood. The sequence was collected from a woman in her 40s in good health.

CDR3 coding DNA: TGTGCCAGCAGTTTACTAATCCAGGGAGGCGTGAACACTGAAGCTTTCTTT. This encodes CASSLLIQGGVNTEAFF. The genes are TRBV27 and TRBJ1-1, with D possibly TRBD1 on 5 matching bases. The germline V gene has CDR1 MNHEY and CDR2 SMNVEV (reference sequence). Trimming removed 2 bases at V and 0 bases at J, with 16 bases between. The CDR3 consists of 17 residues.